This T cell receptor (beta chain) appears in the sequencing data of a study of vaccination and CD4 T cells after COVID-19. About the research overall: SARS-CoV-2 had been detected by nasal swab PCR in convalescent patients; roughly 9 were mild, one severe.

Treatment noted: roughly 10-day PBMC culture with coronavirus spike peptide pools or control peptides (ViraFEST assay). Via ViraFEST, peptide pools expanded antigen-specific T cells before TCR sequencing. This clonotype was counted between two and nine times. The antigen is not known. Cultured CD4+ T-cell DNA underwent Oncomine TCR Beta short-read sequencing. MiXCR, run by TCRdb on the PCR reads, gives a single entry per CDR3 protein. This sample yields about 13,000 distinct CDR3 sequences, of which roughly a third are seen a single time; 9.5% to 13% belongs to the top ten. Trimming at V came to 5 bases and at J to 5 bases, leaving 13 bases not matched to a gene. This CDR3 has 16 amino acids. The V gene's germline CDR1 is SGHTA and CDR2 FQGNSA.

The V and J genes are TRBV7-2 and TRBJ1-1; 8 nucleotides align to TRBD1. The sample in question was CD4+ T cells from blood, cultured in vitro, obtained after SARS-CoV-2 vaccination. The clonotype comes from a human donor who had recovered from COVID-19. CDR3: CASSRKYGQGLTEAFF. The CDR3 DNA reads TGTGCCAGCAGCCGTAAATACGGACAGGGTTTGACTGAAGCTTTCTTT.